Presented here are 3 T cell receptor beta chains from one specimen sequenced in a study of blood T cells in healthy people across ages. PCR was performed a second time for 7 to 11 cycles using a sample-barcoded 5' primer and a J-beta primer mix. TCRdb used MiXCR to reprocess the 5' RACE reads, holding one entry per CDR3 protein. The sample has about 780,000 distinct CDR3 sequences; around 68% are singletons. Input material: blood. These TCRs come from a man aged 25 to 40 in good health.

V gene TRBV20-1 combines with J gene TRBJ2-5; tentative D call: TRBD1 (5 bases). Germline lookup yields CDR1 DFQATT and CDR2 SNEGSKA (reference sequence). The CDR3 runs 13 residues. In DNA form, the CDR3 reads TGCAGCGCGGACAAGATGTACCAAGAGACCCAGTACTTC. As protein: CSADKMYQETQYF.

This sequence joins TRBV4-2 and TRBJ2-3; D may be TRBD2 (6 bases). V was cut by 3 bases and J by 1 base, with 14 bases left in between. The CDR3 runs 16 residues. Germline assignment: CDR1 LGHNA and CDR2 YNFKEQ. This chain's CDR3 is CASSHLEGPGTDTQYF. The CDR3 DNA reads as TGTGCCAGCAGCCACCTGGAGGGGCCGGGCACAGATACGCAGTATTTT.

The gene calls are TRBV5-1 and TRBJ2-1; 9 bases fit TRBD2. J gave up 0 bases and V 3 bases, and 7 bases lay outside the gene matches. The germline V gene has CDR1 SGHRS and CDR2 YFSETQ. The CDR3 contains 17 residues. The CDR3 coding sequence is TGCGCCAGCAGCTACCCAACGACTAGCGGCTCCTACAATGAGCAGTTCTTC. This codes for CASSYPTTSGSYNEQFF.